A selection of T cell receptor beta chains follows, all from one sample in a study of blood T cell repertoires in COVID-19. Method: immunoSEQ multiplex PCR; TCRdb's copy keeps in-frame clones and lacks some. Among approximately 230,000 clones, about nine tenths were seen once, and the ten largest hold around 15%. The sequencing sample was made of PBMCs or T cells enriched from blood (not recorded which). All receptors come from a man between 18 and 35 years old who had recovered from COVID-19. Both conserved end residues are part of each CDR3. Clone sizes are given selectively: once, few, many, or a class where the clone is expanded.

j_call v_call clone_size cdr3_aa
TRBJ2-1 TRBV5-4 . CASSLTSGGYNEQFF
TRBJ1-6 TRBV6-5 . CASSYSNSPLHF
TRBJ1-1 TRBV18 . CASSPRTDTEAFF
TRBJ1-2 TRBV19 . CASSSRPTQANYGYTF
TRBJ1-4 TRBV5-4 . CASSSGGVTNEKLFF
TRBJ1-4 TRBV28 . CATRVLGEKLFF
TRBJ1-2 TRBV21-1 few CASRGLGYGYTF
TRBJ2-1 TRBV19 . CASSILSGGNEQFF
TRBJ1-5 TRBV30 . CAWSVSLSTGKYQPQHF
TRBJ1-1 TRBV5-1 . CASSMLGQGSGTEAFF
TRBJ2-2 TRBV27 . CASSLSGGRNTGELFF
TRBJ2-7 TRBV5-1 few CASSPGLDSYEQYF
TRBJ2-5 TRBV7-7 . CASSLRQQETQYF
TRBJ1-2 TRBV5-1 . CASSSSGGHLNDGYTF
TRBJ1-3 TRBV10-3 . CAISDRRGSGNTIYF
TRBJ1-2 TRBV28 . CASNTGGSDGYTF
TRBJ1-2 TRBV6-5 . CASSYEGGAYGYTF
TRBJ1-6 TRBV2 . CASSAVAVYNSPLHF
TRBJ1-5 TRBV15 . CATSRVRGMGNQPQHF
TRBJ1-2 TRBV19 . CASKRSMADVSYTF
TRBJ1-4 TRBV7-2 . CASSRDSYREKLFF
TRBJ1-6 TRBV6-4 . CASSETTGGSPLHF
TRBJ1-4 TRBV7-2 once CASSLGTGRPEKLFF
TRBJ2-3 TRBV6-5 . CASRTTGDRTDTQYF
TRBJ1-1 TRBV5-1 . CASSPGGQGNTEAFF
TRBJ1-1 TRBV27 few CASSFVGVNTEAFF
TRBJ1-6 TRBV9 . CASTGQGGSPLHF
TRBJ1-2 TRBV19 . CASSGQSNYGYTF
TRBJ2-3 TRBV4-2 . CASSQSGQGVEGADTQYF